The rows below give T cell receptor beta chains drawn from one sample of a study of cytotoxic CD8 clonotypes in ibrutinib-treated CLL. TCRdb's table, derived via immunoSEQ multiplex PCR, lists solely in-frame clones and lacks some. This table holds roughly 76,000 clones, more than 75% found once. The sample was PBMCs, taken at disease progression, from a patient treated with ibrutinib. The receptors derive from a human donor with chronic lymphocytic leukemia. The CDR3 runs from the conserved cysteine through the conserved F or W. A D gene is named only where the DNA matches it firmly.

v_call	d_call	cdr3_length	j_call	cdr3_aa	cdr3_nt
TRBV25-1	TRBD1	16	TRBJ2-5	CASSDVPGQGLETQYF	TGTGCCAGCAGTGACGTTCCGGGACAGGGGTTAGAGACCCAGTACTTC
TRBV4-1	-	16	TRBJ2-7	CASSQGKGLGSYEQYF	TGCGCCAGCAGCCAGGGCAAGGGCTTGGGGTCCTACGAGCAGTACTTC
TRBV4-1	-	15	TRBJ2-1	CASSQARGNYNEQFF	TGCGCCAGCAGCCAAGCTCGAGGGAACTACAATGAGCAGTTCTTC
TRBV21-1	-	16	TRBJ2-7	CANGNPKRGHRYEQYF	TGTGCCAACGGAAACCCGAAGCGGGGGCACCGCTACGAGCAGTACTTC
TRBV29-1	TRBD1	13	TRBJ2-7	CSVLTGGRYEQYF	TGCAGCGTGTTGACAGGGGGCCGTTACGAGCAGTACTTC
TRBV9	TRBD1	13	TRBJ2-3	CASSRTGVNTQYF	TGTGCCAGCAGCCGGACAGGGGTAAATACGCAGTATTTT
TRBV6-5	TRBD1	15	TRBJ1-6	CASRPYRGGNSPLHF	TGTGCCAGCAGGCCCTACAGGGGAGGTAATTCACCCCTCCACTTT
TRBV2	-	15	TRBJ1-1	CASSEFGALNTEAFF	TGTGCCAGCAGTGAATTCGGGGCTCTGAACACTGAAGCTTTCTTT
TRBV30	-	12	TRBJ2-7	CAWSEGFPLQYF	TGTGCCTGGAGCGAAGGGTTCCCCCTACAGTACTTC
TRBV5-1	-	13	TRBJ1-2	CASSLRQADGYTF	TGCGCCAGCAGCTTGCGGCAGGCAGATGGCTACACCTTC
TRBV6-1	-	13	TRBJ2-1	CASSEMAHNEQFF	TGTGCCAGCAGTGAAATGGCTCACAATGAGCAGTTCTTC